This passage covers 31 T cell receptor beta chains from one sample sequenced in a study of T cell responses to AZD1222 COVID-19 vaccine. Sequencing used immunoSEQ multiplex PCR; TCRdb keeps in-frame clones, though not all of them. The repertoire holds roughly 49,000 clones, with 60% to 85% as singletons. The sequencing here drew on peripheral blood, taken on day 0 of AZD1222 vaccination. These receptors all come from an adult in good health.

The chain joins TRBV7-2 to TRBJ2-1; the D gene is possibly TRBD2 (6 bases). Trimming stripped 2 bases from V and 3 bases from J, with 17 bases between. This CDR3 has 17 amino acids. Looked up from germline, CDR1 is SGHTA and CDR2 is FQGNSA. DNA of the CDR3: TGTGCCAGCAGCTTACTTCCCGGGGCTAGCGACTACAATGAGCAGTTCTTC. It yields the protein CASSLLPGASDYNEQFF. Filled out from reference TRBV7-2 and TRBJ2-1, the complete variable domain reads GAGVSQSPSNKVTEKGKDVELRCDPISGHTALYWYRQSLGQGLEFLIYFQGNSAPDKSGLPSDRFSAERTGGSVSTLTIQRTQQEDSAVYLCASSLLPGASDYNEQFFGPGTRLTVL.

The chain links TRBV19 to TRBJ1-5; TRBD1 is a possible D gene (6 bases). The CDR3 is 16 residues long. Germline V CDR1 and CDR2: LNHDA, SQIVND (reference sequence). V lost 3 bases to trimming and J lost 4 bases, with 16 bases between them. The CDR3 protein is CASSIWQGFGNQPQHF. For the CDR3, the DNA is TGTGCCAGTAGTATTTGGCAGGGGTTTGGAAATCAGCCCCAGCATTTT.

The chain uses TRBV2 and TRBJ2-7, with D unclear. Germline CDR1 reads SNHLY; CDR2 reads FYNNEI. Trimming left V 3 bases short and J 0 bases short, with 6 bases between. There are 13 residues in the CDR3. CDR3 region: CASSDRSSYEQYF. The CDR3, as DNA: TGTGCCAGCAGTGACAGGAGCTCCTACGAGCAGTACTTC.

This chain connects TRBV20-1 to TRBJ1-2, with D perhaps matching TRBD1 (6 bases). The ends were cut back, 3 bases at V and 3 bases at J, with 14 bases in the middle. Looked up from germline, CDR1 is DFQATT and CDR2 is SNEGSKA (reference sequence). The CDR3 extends over 14 amino acids. CDR3 in amino acids: CSASMGALDYGYTF. The CDR3 DNA follows: TGCAGTGCTAGTATGGGGGCGCTGGACTATGGCTACACCTTC.

The J gene is TRBJ1-2, the V gene TRBV14; D uncertain. The length of the CDR3 is 15 residues. The V end was cut by 4 bases, the J end by 0 bases, with 12 bases between. The germline V gene encodes CDR1 SGHDN and CDR2 FVKESK. The CDR3, as DNA: TGTGCCAGCAGCCCTACTCTGAAAGCTAACTATGGCTACACCTTC. Protein product: CASSPTLKANYGYTF.

The chain links TRBV11-3 to TRBJ1-1; 8 positions match TRBD1. The CDR3 runs to 13 residues. The ends lost 5 bases at V and 5 bases at J; junction bases unmatched: 4. Germline V CDR1 and CDR2: SGHNT, YENEEA. CDR3 sequence (DNA): TGTGCCAGCAGCACGACAGGGGAGACTGAAGCTTTCTTT. It encodes CASSTTGETEAFF.

The V gene is TRBV12-3 or TRBV12-4, the J gene TRBJ1-1; the D is unclear. The V gene lost 7 bases and the J gene lost 1 base, with 7 bases spanning the gap. CDR3 length: 12 amino acids. The CDR3: CASNDQNTEAFF. CDR3 nucleotides: TGTGCCAGCAATGATCAGAACACTGAAGCTTTCTTT.

This chain uses TRBV19 with TRBJ1-1; D remains ambiguous. There are 13 residues in the CDR3. Germline V gives CDR1 LNHDA, CDR2 SQIVND (reference sequence). Trimming left V 6 bases short and J 0 bases short, with 8 bases between. The CDR3 protein is CASRGTLNTEAFF. CDR3 sequence (DNA): TGTGCCAGTAGAGGAACCTTGAACACTGAAGCTTTCTTT.

The rearrangement links TRBV10-2 to TRBJ1-2; a weak D match, TRBD1 (5 bases). The CDR3 runs to 13 residues. CDR1 is WSHSY, CDR2 SAAADI, per germline. Trimming left V 4 bases short and J 8 bases short, with 14 bases between. In DNA, the CDR3 is TGCGCCAGCAGTGCCCCGGGGGGGTCCGGCTACACCTTC. The encoded protein is CASSAPGGSGYTF.

The rearrangement joins TRBV15 to TRBJ2-4, with 7 bases that match TRBD1. Germline V lookup: CDR1 LNHNV, CDR2 YYDKDF (reference sequence). The ends lost 4 bases at V and 1 base at J; junction bases unmatched: 7. The CDR3 length is 16 residues. CDR3 region: CATSNTGDSAKNIQYF. As DNA, the CDR3 is TGTGCCACCAGCAACACAGGGGACAGTGCCAAAAACATTCAGTACTTC. The full variable domain, rest sourced from reference TRBV15 and TRBJ2-4, is DAMVIQNPRYQVTQFGKPVTLSCSQTLNHNVMYWYQQKSSQAPKLLFHYYDKDFNNEADTPDNFQSRRPNTSFCFLDIRSPGLGDTAMYLCATSNTGDSAKNIQYFGAGTRLSVL.

The chain couples TRBV6-6 to TRBJ2-1, with TRBD2 matching over 9 bases. The CDR3 extends over 14 amino acids. V gave up 5 bases and J gave up 3 bases; unmatched junction bases: 2. Germline-derived CDR1 and CDR2 are MNHNY and SVGAGI (reference sequence). The CDR3 loop is CASSVAGVYNEQFF. CDR3 in DNA: TGTGCCAGCAGTGTAGCGGGAGTCTACAATGAGCAGTTCTTC.

The chain uses TRBV18 and TRBJ2-1; a weak D match, TRBD2 (5 bases). Germline V gene data show CDR1 as KGHSH and CDR2 as LQKENI. The CDR3 is made up of 13 amino acids. V lost 4 bases, J lost 7 bases, and 11 bases lay in between. Written as DNA, the CDR3 is TGTGCCAGCTCACGGGAACCGGGGAATGAGCAGTTCTTC. It encodes CASSREPGNEQFF.

This sequence joins TRBV5-4 and TRBJ2-7; D is ambiguous. CDR1 SGHNT and CDR2 YYREEE come from the germline V gene (reference sequence). The germline V and J ends were trimmed by 2 bases and 2 bases, with 8 bases remaining between them. The CDR3 consists of 13 residues. CDR3 coding DNA: TGTGCCAGCAGCTTAGTTGGGACCTACGAGCAGTACTTC. This sequence encodes CASSLVGTYEQYF.

The chain recombines TRBV10-2 with TRBJ1-1, with 7 bases matching TRBD1. CDR3 length: 15 residues. The germline CDR1 and CDR2 sequences are WSHSY and SAAADI. J lost 3 bases, V lost 0 bases, and 4 bases had no gene match. In nucleotides, the CDR3 is TGCGCCAGCAGTGAGTCGACAGGGAGATACACTGAAGCTTTCTTT. As protein: CASSESTGRYTEAFF.

The chain joins TRBV7-2 to TRBJ1-1; no definite D call. The germline CDR1 and CDR2 sequences are SGHTA and FQGNSA. V shed 0 bases and J shed 0 bases, with 8 bases lying between them. The CDR3 loop spans 15 amino acids. The CDR3 reads CASSLALDVNTEAFF. In DNA form, the CDR3 reads TGTGCCAGCAGCTTAGCCCTGGACGTGAACACTGAAGCTTTCTTT.

This clone was detected a few times. The chain carries TRBV10-3 and TRBJ2-1, with D possibly TRBD2 on 6 matching bases. Trimming took 2 bases from V and 3 from J, leaving 8 bases between them. The germline V gene has CDR1 ENHRY and CDR2 SYGVKD. The CDR3 length is 14 residues. CDR3: CAISEGTDYNEQFF. The CDR3 region has the DNA TGTGCCATCAGTGAGGGGACTGACTACAATGAGCAGTTCTTC.

The chain has TRBV7-2 and TRBJ2-5; 7 bases line up with TRBD1. V lost 0 bases to trimming and J lost 5 bases; unmatched junction nucleotides: 6. This CDR3 is 15 amino acids long. Germline values: CDR1 SGHTA, CDR2 FQGNSA. The chain's CDR3 is CASSLAPTGLETQYF. CDR3 DNA sequence: TGTGCCAGCAGCTTAGCCCCGACAGGGTTGGAGACCCAGTACTTC.

The rearrangement uses TRBV27 and TRBJ1-2; 9 nucleotides match TRBD1. CDR3 length equals 17 residues. CDR1 MNHEY and CDR2 SMNVEV come from the germline V gene (reference sequence). V was pared by 5 bases and J by 1 base, with 11 bases of the junction left unmatched. CDR3 loop: CASSPADRGVFNYGYTF. DNA for the CDR3: TGTGCCAGCAGTCCCGCGGACAGGGGAGTTTTTAACTATGGCTACACCTTC.

The chain is built from TRBV9 and TRBJ2-1; maybe TRBD1 (5 bases). Between the trimmed V and J ends, which lost 3 bases and 4 bases, there was a span of 11 bases. Germline CDR1 reads SGDLS; CDR2 reads YYNGEE. The CDR3 is 14 residues long. This CDR3 reads CASSGGHAYNEQFF. The CDR3 bases are TGTGCCAGCAGCGGAGGACACGCGTACAATGAGCAGTTCTTC. Full variable domain (outside the CDR3, taken from reference TRBV9 and TRBJ2-1): DSGVTQTPKHLITATGQRVTLRCSPRSGDLSVYWYQQSLDQGLQFLIQYYNGEERAKGNILERFSAQQFPDLHSELNLSSLELGDSALYFCASSGGHAYNEQFFGPGTRLTVL.

The rearrangement links TRBV5-8 to TRBJ2-5; 7 bases are a match to TRBD1. V lost 0 bases, J lost 3 bases, and 5 bases stayed unmatched. CDR3 size: 15 residues. The germline gives CDR1 SGHTS, CDR2 YDEGEE. The CDR3 sequence: CASSLGQGPEETQYF. Here the CDR3 DNA reads TGTGCCAGCAGCTTGGGACAGGGACCAGAAGAGACCCAGTACTTC.

The chain joins TRBV6-5 to TRBJ2-1; 10 bases map to TRBD2. The CDR3 sequence is 14 residues long. Germline lookup yields CDR1 MNHEY and CDR2 SVGAGI. J lost 7 bases, V lost 10 bases, and 10 bases had no gene match. CDR3 protein: CAMGPAGGRNEQFF. The DNA for the CDR3 is TGTGCCATGGGACCAGCGGGGGGGCGTAATGAGCAGTTCTTC.

The chain employs TRBV7-8 and TRBJ2-7, with D uncertain. This CDR3 spans 12 amino acids. Germline values: CDR1 SGHVS, CDR2 FQNEAQ. The CDR3, as DNA: TGTGCCAGCAGCTTAGGGTCCTTCGAGCAGTACGTC. It codes for CASSLGSFEQYV.

The V call is TRBV30, the J call TRBJ1-3; no clear D. The CDR3 spans 14 residues. Trimming pared 3 bases from V and 4 bases from J, leaving 13 bases between. CDR1 is GTSNPN, CDR2 SVGIG, per germline (reference sequence). For the CDR3, the DNA is TGTGCCTGGAGGATAGGAGGGTCCGGAAACACCATATATTTT. Its protein product is CAWRIGGSGNTIYF.

V gene TRBV11-3 combines with J gene TRBJ1-6; D is unclear. Trimming left V 2 bases short and J 5 bases short, with 4 bases between. Germline lookup yields CDR1 SGHNT and CDR2 YENEEA. The CDR3 spans 13 residues. The CDR3 DNA follows: TGTGCCAGCAGCTTAACGGATAATTCACCCCTCCACTTT. Protein sequence: CASSLTDNSPLHF.

V usage is TRBV19 and J usage is TRBJ1-5; no definite D call. The CDR3 sequence is 13 residues long. Germline V lookup: CDR1 LNHDA, CDR2 SQIVND (reference sequence). With 7 bases removed from V and 3 bases from J, the gap between germline ends came to 10 bases. DNA of the CDR3: TGTGCCAGTATGGGTCTGGTCAATCAGCCCCAGCATTTT. As protein: CASMGLVNQPQHF. The whole variable domain, filled in from reference TRBV19 and TRBJ1-5, reads DGGITQSPKYLFRKEGQNVTLSCEQNLNHDAMYWYRQDPGQGLRLIYYSQIVNDFQKGDIAEGYSVSREKKESFPLTVTSAQKNPTAFYLCASMGLVNQPQHFGDGTRLSIL.

V is TRBV19 and J is TRBJ1-5; no reliable D call. The CDR3 sequence is 13 residues long. Germline V lookup: CDR1 LNHDA, CDR2 SQIVND (reference sequence). V was cut by 3 bases and J by 10 bases, with 13 bases left in between. The CDR3 DNA follows: TGTGCCAGTAGTATTCTCCTAGGCGGTCCCCAGCATTTT. It specifies CASSILLGGPQHF.

The chain combines TRBV5-4 with TRBJ1-1; no reliable D call. The germline CDR1 and CDR2 sequences are SGHNT and YYREEE (reference sequence). V was shortened by 4 bases and J by 0 bases, with 13 bases between the two germline ends. The CDR3 runs 15 residues. CDR3 region: CASSRTESLNTEAFF. Written as DNA, the CDR3 is TGTGCCAGCAGCCGAACGGAGAGCTTGAACACTGAAGCTTTCTTT. Looking up the rest from reference TRBV5-4 and TRBJ1-1 gives the full variable domain: ETGVTQSPTHLIKTRGQQVTLRCSSQSGHNTVSWYQQALGQGPQFIFQYYREEENGRGNFPPRFSGLQFPNYSSELNVNALELDDSALYLCASSRTESLNTEAFFGQGTRLTVV.

The chain employs TRBV5-6 and TRBJ1-1; D call uncertain. This CDR3 comprises 12 residues. V gave up 10 bases and J gave up 2 bases, with 12 bases separating them. The germline gives CDR1 SGHDT, CDR2 YYEEEE. DNA for the CDR3: TGTGCCTTCTCTGCGGTCAACACTGAAGCTTTCTTT. Translated: CAFSAVNTEAFF.

The chain joins TRBV2 to TRBJ1-6, with D maybe TRBD1 (6 bases). V was cut by 3 bases and J by 5 bases, with 11 bases left in between. Looked up from germline, CDR1 is SNHLY and CDR2 is FYNNEI. The CDR3 consists of 15 residues. Written as DNA, the CDR3 is TGTGCCAGCAGTGAGACAGGTAGCCATAATTCACCCCTCCACTTT. This gives the protein CASSETGSHNSPLHF.

In this sample, this clone turned up once. The chain links TRBV7-9 to TRBJ1-3; D ambiguous. V lost 3 bases and J lost 10, with 7 bases in between. Germline V lookup: CDR1 SEHNR, CDR2 FQNEAQ (reference sequence). CDR3 length equals 11 residues. CDR3 in amino acids: CASSLATTIYF. CDR3 in DNA: TGTGCCAGCAGCTTGGCCACGACCATATATTTT.

By share of the sample, this clone is medium-sized (0.01 to 0.1%). The V and J genes are TRBV6-5 and TRBJ1-5; possible D gene TRBD1, 6 bases. The V and J ends lost 4 bases and 8 bases respectively, with 18 bases between them. The CDR3 runs 15 residues. Germline CDR1 MNHEY, CDR2 SVGAGI. The CDR3 reads CASSSPGHPGEPQHF. The CDR3 DNA follows: TGTGCCAGCAGTTCCCCGGGACATCCGGGGGAGCCCCAGCATTTT.